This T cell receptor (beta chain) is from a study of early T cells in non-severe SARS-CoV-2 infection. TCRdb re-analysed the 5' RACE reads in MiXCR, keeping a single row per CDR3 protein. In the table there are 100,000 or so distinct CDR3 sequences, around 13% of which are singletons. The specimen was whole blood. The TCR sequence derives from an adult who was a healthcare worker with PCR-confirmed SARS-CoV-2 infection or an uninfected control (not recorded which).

CDR3 nucleotides: TGTGCCTGGAGTATCGGGGCACGTTTCTACGAGCAGTACTTC. Its translation is CAWSIGARFYEQYF. This chain links TRBV30 with TRBJ2-7; D may be TRBD1 or TRBD2 (5 bases each). CDR3 length: 14 amino acids. V lost 2 bases to trimming and J lost 3 bases, with 14 bases between them. Per germline, CDR1 GTSNPN and CDR2 SVGIG (reference sequence).